This is a list of T cell receptor beta chains from one sample in a study of Graves' ophthalmopathy and Graves' hyperthyroidism. MiXCR, run by TCRdb on the multiplex PCR reads, gives a single entry per CDR3 protein. Among 200,000 to 250,000 distinct CDR3 sequences listed, 20% to 25% were seen once. The sequencing sample was made of peripheral blood. The receptors originated from a woman aged 50 to 65 with Graves' ophthalmopathy. Each CDR3 is given with its conserved first and last residue. A D gene is named only where the DNA matches it firmly. The size entry is marked missing in some rows and otherwise reads once, few, many or a size class.

v_gene	abundance	j_gene	len	d_gene	CDR3nt	CDR3aa
TRBV12-3/TRBV12-4	NA	TRBJ2-5	12	NA	TGTGCCAGCAGTTTAGTGTCCGGGGCCCAGTACTTC	CASSLVSGAQYF
TRBV12-5	NA	TRBJ1-1	16	TRBD1	TGTGCTAGTGGTTTGGGTCAAAACAGGGGGAGCACTGAAGCTTTCTTT	CASGLGQNRGSTEAFF
TRBV6-5	many	TRBJ1-2	15	TRBD1	TGTGCCAGCAGTAGAGCAGGGGGCGGATTGAGGGGCTACACCTTC	CASSRAGGGLRGYTF
TRBV12-3/TRBV12-4	many	TRBJ1-1	16	TRBD1	TGTGCCAGCAGCCTACGAACAGGGGGTCGGGGAACTGAAGCTTTCTTT	CASSLRTGGRGTEAFF
TRBV15	many	TRBJ2-2	15	NA	TGTGCCACCAGCAGAGTTACCAGAAACACCGGGGAGCTGTTTTTT	CATSRVTRNTGELFF
TRBV12-3/TRBV12-4	NA	TRBJ2-7	16	TRBD2	TGTGCCAGCAGTTTAGCCCAACTAGCGGAGTCCTACGAGCAGTACTTC	CASSLAQLAESYEQYF
TRBV18	few	TRBJ1-1	15	TRBD1	TGTGCCAGCTCGCCACTACAGGGGGCGAGCACTGAAGCTTTCTTT	CASSPLQGASTEAFF
TRBV12-3/TRBV12-4	many	TRBJ2-7	12	NA	TGTGCCAGCAGTTATGGTGGGGGCGAGCAGTACTTC	CASSYGGGEQYF
TRBV20-1	many	TRBJ1-1	13	NA	TGCAGTGCTAGAGATCCAGGGGTTCCTGAAGCTTTCTTT	CSARDPGVPEAFF
TRBV6-5	NA	TRBJ2-7	16	TRBD2	TGTGCCAGCAGTTCCGGACTAGCGGGAGTCGGTTACGAGCAGTACTTC	CASSSGLAGVGYEQYF
TRBV24-1	many	TRBJ2-7	14	NA	TGTGCCACCAGTGATACCGGGAATATCTACGAGCAGTACTTC	CATSDTGNIYEQYF
TRBV20-1	NA	TRBJ2-5	12	NA	TGCAGTGCTAGAGATACGGGAGAGACCCAGTACTTC	CSARDTGETQYF
TRBV19	NA	TRBJ1-1	14	NA	TGTGCCAGCCAGACCTTCCCAGGGAACACTGAAGCTTTCTTT	CASQTFPGNTEAFF
TRBV4-1	few	TRBJ1-2	16	TRBD1	TGCGCCAGCAGCCAAGAAGGGACAGGGCTTCACTATGGCTACACCTTC	CASSQEGTGLHYGYTF
TRBV24-1	many	TRBJ1-2	15	TRBD1	TGTGCCACCAGTGATCCCTCACAGGGGCCGAGGGGCTACACCTTC	CATSDPSQGPRGYTF
TRBV6-5	many	TRBJ2-7	11	NA	TGTGCCAGCAGAGCTGCCTACGAGCAGTACTTC	CASRAAYEQYF
TRBV4-1	NA	TRBJ1-6	15	NA	TGCGCCAGCAGCCAAAGATCGACAGAAAATTCACCCCTCCACTTT	CASSQRSTENSPLHF
TRBV20-1	once	TRBJ1-5	13	TRBD1	TGCAGTGCGAGTGGACAGGGGGGTCAGCCCCAGCATTTT	CSASGQGGQPQHF
TRBV27	NA	TRBJ1-2	17	TRBD1	TGTGCCAGCACCGGGACAGGGTCTGTACGTTCACATGGTGGCTACACCTTC	CASTGTGSVRSHGGYTF
TRBV19	few	TRBJ2-5	15	NA	TGTGCCAGTAGTACAGAGGGACTCCACCAAGAGACCCAGTACTTC	CASSTEGLHQETQYF
TRBV28	NA	TRBJ2-7	16	NA	TGTGCCAGCAGTGCACTCTACAGGGTGAGCTCTTACGAGCAGTACTTC	CASSALYRVSSYEQYF
TRBV7-2	many	TRBJ2-5	15	TRBD1	TGTGCCAGCAGCTTAGCCGGACAGGGGATCGAGACCCAGTACTTC	CASSLAGQGIETQYF